The 9 T cell receptor beta chains presented below share a single source sample, sequenced in a study of glioma-infiltrating T cells. Using RNA template, CDR3s of TCR alpha and beta were amplified with iRepertoire arm-PCR. One entry per CDR3 protein results from TCRdb running MiXCR on the multiplex PCR reads. Of around 390,000 distinct CDR3 sequences listed, around 38% are singletons. The specimen was glioma tissue, nonneoplastic brain tissue, or PBMCs (not recorded which). These TCRs come from a human donor with low-grade glioma or glioblastoma, undergoing nonglioma brain surgery, or in good health (not recorded which).

This clonotype was seen many times. The chain uses TRBV28 and TRBJ2-5; D assignment may be TRBD1 or TRBD2 (5 bases each). Germline V gene data show CDR1 as MDHEN and CDR2 as SYDVKM. The ends were cut back, 6 bases at V and 6 bases at J, with 14 bases in the middle. The CDR3 has 13 amino acids. In nucleotides, the CDR3 is TGTGCCAGCAGACGGGGACCTAGGAAGACCCAGTACTTC. Translated, it gives CASRRGPRKTQYF.

This rearrangement joins TRBV27 to TRBJ2-5, with D perhaps matching TRBD2 (5 bases). V was pared by 6 bases and J by 4 bases, with 9 bases between. The CDR3 runs to 12 residues. CDR1 is MNHEY, CDR2 SMNVEV, per germline (reference sequence). CDR3 region: CASRSAGETQYF. In DNA, the CDR3 is TGTGCCAGCAGGAGCGCGGGAGAGACCCAGTACTTC.

The J gene is TRBJ2-5, the V gene TRBV29-1, with D perhaps TRBD2 (6 bases). CDR3 length: 14 residues. Germline values: CDR1 SQVTM, CDR2 ANQGSEA. With 6 bases removed from V and 3 bases from J, the gap between germline ends came to 17 bases. The CDR3, as DNA: TGCAGCGTGACCCCGTTGGGAGGAAAAGAGACCCAGTACTTC. It specifies CSVTPLGGKETQYF.

As regards this clonotype: A much larger clonotype is one base distant, so this may be a read error. The rearrangement links TRBV6-6 to TRBJ1-2; 9 bases fit TRBD1. Germline assignment: CDR1 MNHNY and CDR2 SVGAGI (reference sequence). J lost 2 bases, V lost 5 bases, and 9 bases had no gene match. The CDR3 runs 16 residues. CDR3 DNA sequence: TGTGCCAGCAGTGGGACCGGGACAGGGTACAACTATGGCTACACCTTC. Protein sequence: CASSGTGTGYNYGYTF.

This clonotype turned up a few times. CDR3 coding DNA: TGTGCCAGCAGTCCCCTGAGGCAGTACAAAGGCTACACCTTC. Protein product: CASSPLRQYKGYTF. V gene TRBV28 combines with J gene TRBJ1-2; D remains ambiguous. Germline CDR1 MDHEN, CDR2 SYDVKM. V lost 5 bases and J lost 8, with 18 bases in between. The CDR3 consists of 14 residues.

Points on this clonotype: This could be a read error, since a much larger clone is one nucleotide away. The chain links TRBV28 to TRBJ1-5; D gene unclear. Germline CDR1 is MDHEN and CDR2 is SYDVKM. The CDR3 totals 12 residues. The CDR3 reads CASGLSLQPQHF. The CDR3 DNA sequence: TGTGCCAGCGGTTTATCTCTTCAGCCCCAGCATTTT.

The J gene is TRBJ2-7, the V gene TRBV7-2; TRBD2 agrees at 8 bases. The junction had 3 bases not matched to a gene; V was cut back by 0 bases and J by 2 bases. This CDR3 contains 15 residues. Germline values: CDR1 SGHTA, CDR2 FQGNSA. The CDR3 DNA sequence: TGTGCCAGCAGCTTAGCGAGTAGCGGGGCCTACGAGCAGTACTTC. This codes for CASSLASSGAYEQYF.

The chain uses TRBV20-1 and TRBJ1-4; 9 bases map to TRBD1. This CDR3 contains 12 residues. CDR1 and CDR2 from the germline V gene are DFQATT and SNEGSKA (reference sequence). CDR3 amino acids: CRPGQGNEKLFF. CDR3 in DNA: TGCAGGCCGGGACAGGGAAATGAAAAACTGTTTTTT.

The chain uses TRBV5-4 and TRBJ1-6, with a possible D match to TRBD1 (6 bases). This CDR3 is built from 14 residues. Deletions cut 4 bases from V and 9 bases from J, with 14 bases between. Germline CDR1 SGHNT, CDR2 YYREEE (reference sequence). CDR3 sequence (DNA): TGTGCCAGCAGCCAGGACAGAGGCGGTTCACCCCTCCACTTT. Amino acids: CASSQDRGGSPLHF.